These 19 T cell receptor beta chains came from one sample sequenced in a study of persistence of HIV-infected CD4 T cells. Lysates of CMV-infected fibroblasts at 9.5 to 10 ug/mL stimulated these cells. Sorting of responding CD4+ T cells relied on upregulated CD40 ligand together with CD69. The libraries were made with immunoSEQ version 4 in survey mode. Here immunoSEQ multiplex PCR was the method, and the copy in TCRdb shows in-frame clones only, minus some. The sample has roughly 16,000 clones, almost 65% seen once. The antigens these receptors bind are not known. Specimen: CD4+ T cells sorted from PBMCs after 18-hour stimulation, collected from a patient who received antiretroviral therapy. The receptors were gathered from an adult woman with HIV who was CMV-seropositive.

The CDR3 DNA sequence: TGTGCCAGCTCACCGGGGCTTAGCAATCAGCCCCAGCATTTT. It translates to CASSPGLSNQPQHF. The chain recombines TRBV18 with TRBJ1-5; maybe TRBD1 (5 bases). The CDR3 covers 14 residues. With 3 bases removed from V and 0 bases from J, the gap between germline ends came to 6 bases. Germline CDR1 is KGHSH and CDR2 is LQKENI.

This clone was counted between two and nine times. The genes are TRBV5-1 and TRBJ2-1, with TRBD2 identical over 7 bases. This CDR3 is built from 17 residues. CDR1 and CDR2 (germline): SGHRS, YFSETQ. The J segment lost 3 bases and the V segment lost 0 bases, leaving 9 bases of the junction unmatched. This chain's CDR3 is CASSLGPVGGGYNEQFF. In nucleotides, the CDR3 is TGCGCCAGCAGCTTGGGTCCTGTGGGCGGGGGCTACAATGAGCAGTTCTTC.

The genes are TRBV19 and TRBJ1-6; weak D call: TRBD1 (5 bases). CDR3 length equals 16 residues. The V and J ends lost 3 bases and 5 bases respectively, with 14 bases between them. In germline, CDR1 is LNHDA, CDR2 SQIVND (reference sequence). The CDR3 region is CASSMVPWGHNSPLHF. DNA of the CDR3: TGTGCCAGTAGTATGGTCCCTTGGGGCCATAATTCACCCCTCCACTTT.

The chain joins TRBV28 to TRBJ1-1; 8 bases fit TRBD1. The CDR3 spans 15 residues. V shed 8 bases and J 2 bases; nucleotides not matched to a gene: 10. Germline lookup yields CDR1 MDHEN and CDR2 SYDVKM. The DNA of the CDR3 is TGTGCCAGCGGACTACAGGGGGTCTCTAACACTGAAGCTTTCTTT. It codes for CASGLQGVSNTEAFF.

The J gene is TRBJ1-5, the V gene TRBV18; D call uncertain. CDR1 is KGHSH, CDR2 LQKENI, per germline. The CDR3 totals 17 residues. Deletions cut 3 bases from V and 1 base from J, with 16 bases between. The CDR3 coding sequence is TGTGCCAGCTCACCTCGGCGGGTGGCGGGGAGCAATCAGCCCCAGCATTTT. Translating it yields CASSPRRVAGSNQPQHF.

V and J are TRBV24-1 and TRBJ1-2; D unclear. Per the germline V gene, CDR1 is KGHDR and CDR2 is SFDVKD. The CDR3 is 16 residues long. Trimming stripped 4 bases from V and 8 bases from J, with 22 bases between. In DNA, the CDR3 is TGTGCCACCAGTGACCACTCCCCCGGTCAGGTGGGGGGCTACACCTTC. This gives the protein CATSDHSPGQVGGYTF.

The V gene is TRBV24-1, the J gene TRBJ2-3, with D possibly TRBD1 on 6 matching bases. V was pared by 2 bases and J by 3 bases, with 8 bases between. Germline loops: CDR1 KGHDR, CDR2 SFDVKD. The CDR3 extends over 14 amino acids. As DNA, the CDR3 is TGTGCCACCAGTGATTCCCAGGGGACAGATACGCAGTATTTT. Translating gives CATSDSQGTDTQYF.

This clone appeared a few times. The rearrangement links TRBV10-3 to TRBJ1-6; no reliable D call. The CDR3 sequence is 14 residues long. The V and J ends lost 5 bases and 10 bases respectively, with 15 bases between them. Germline assignment: CDR1 ENHRY and CDR2 SYGVKD. CDR3 in amino acids: CAISSVGEESPLHF. CDR3 DNA: TGTGCCATCAGTTCGGTCGGGGAGGAATCACCCCTCCACTTT.

V gene TRBV9 combines with J gene TRBJ1-4; 9 positions match TRBD1. Looked up from germline, CDR1 is SGDLS and CDR2 is YYNGEE. J gave up 7 bases and V 0 bases, and 7 bases lay outside the gene matches. CDR3 size: 16 residues. The CDR3, as DNA: TGTGCCAGCAGCGTAGGGACAGGGGCCTCGGGTGAAAAACTGTTTTTT. The encoded protein is CASSVGTGASGEKLFF.

The chain uses TRBV25-1 and TRBJ1-5, with no clear D. This CDR3 is 14 amino acids long. Trimming removed 1 base from V and 2 bases from J, with 6 bases in between. Germline assignment: CDR1 MGHDK and CDR2 SYGVNS. CDR3 nucleotide sequence: TGTGCCAGCAGTGAATCCGTCCGCAATCAGCCCCAGCATTTT. It encodes CASSESVRNQPQHF.

The chain links TRBV30 to TRBJ2-1; D remains ambiguous. The V end lost 2 bases, the J end lost 2 bases, and 19 bases lay between the germline ends. CDR1 is GTSNPN, CDR2 SVGIG, per germline (reference sequence). The CDR3 sequence is 17 residues long. For the CDR3, the DNA is TGTGCCTGGAGTCCATGGCCCGGAAGGAAAACCTACAATGAGCAGTTCTTC. Protein sequence: CAWSPWPGRKTYNEQFF.

This clone rates as medium-sized. The V and J genes are TRBV24-1 and TRBJ2-1; 9 nucleotides line up with TRBD1. V dropped 4 bases and J dropped 9; count of bases not matched to a gene: 9. This CDR3 comprises 15 residues. CDR1 and CDR2 (germline): KGHDR, SFDVKD. CDR3 sequence reads: CATSESGTGSSEQFF. As DNA, the CDR3 is TGTGCCACCAGTGAGTCCGGGACAGGGTCTTCTGAGCAGTTCTTC.

V is TRBV5-8 and J is TRBJ1-2, with D hard to call. Trimming shortened V by 4 bases and J by 3 bases, and 13 bases separated the two germline ends. Germline CDR1 is SGHTS and CDR2 is YDEGEE. CDR3 length: 14 residues. This chain's CDR3 is CASSAGRSYYGYTF. The CDR3 nucleotides are TGTGCCAGCAGCGCTGGGCGGAGTTACTATGGCTACACCTTC.

J is TRBJ1-2 and V is TRBV5-6; 7 bases match TRBD1. With 0 bases clipped from V and 0 bases from J, the junction kept 14 bases outside the gene matches. Germline-derived CDR1 and CDR2 are SGHDT and YYEEEE. The CDR3 runs to 19 residues. The CDR3 nucleotides read TGTGCCAGCAGCTTGGGGGAAATCCGCAGGGGGGTAGCTAACTATGGCTACACCTTC. This codes for CASSLGEIRRGVANYGYTF.

The rearrangement joins TRBV28 to TRBJ1-1; no definite D call. Trimming shortened V by 6 bases and J by 13 bases, and 24 bases separated the two germline ends. The CDR3 runs 14 residues. From germline, CDR1 is MDHEN and CDR2 SYDVKM. The CDR3 DNA sequence: TGTGCCAGCAGCTCTATTACCTTTGGAGTTACGGATTTCTTT. This translates into CASSSITFGVTDFF.

V gene TRBV6-5 combines with J gene TRBJ2-7; 7 positions match TRBD1. The V segment lost 4 bases and the J segment 3 bases; nucleotides outside the gene matches: 6. CDR1 MNHEY and CDR2 SVGAGI come from the germline V gene. CDR3 size: 14 residues. The CDR3 here is CASSSRWDSYEQYF. The CDR3 bases are TGTGCCAGCAGTTCCCGGTGGGACAGCTACGAGCAGTACTTC.

This clone is categorized as medium-sized. This chain links TRBV30 with TRBJ1-2; D unresolved. The CDR3 length is 11 residues. The V gene's germline CDR1 is GTSNPN and CDR2 SVGIG (reference sequence). The V end lost 5 bases, the J end lost 4 bases, and 8 bases lay between the germline ends. The chain's CDR3 is CAWGSGYGYTF. DNA for the CDR3: TGTGCCTGGGGGAGCGGCTATGGCTACACCTTC.

In this sample, this clone turned up once. The J gene is TRBJ1-1, the V gene TRBV27; D unresolved. This CDR3 is 14 amino acids long. Germline CDR1 reads MNHEY; CDR2 reads SMNVEV (reference sequence). V gave up 2 bases and J gave up 4 bases, with 11 bases separating them. CDR3 protein: CASSLGVIGTEAFF. CDR3 DNA: TGTGCCAGCAGTTTAGGGGTAATAGGCACTGAAGCTTTCTTT.

The chain combines TRBV19 with TRBJ2-3; TRBD1 is a possible D gene (6 bases). This CDR3 spans 13 amino acids. Trimming stripped 3 bases from V and 3 bases from J, with 7 bases between. Germline CDR1 is LNHDA and CDR2 is SQIVND (reference sequence). CDR3 protein: CASSIQGTDTQYF. CDR3 nucleotides: TGTGCCAGTAGTATCCAGGGGACAGATACGCAGTATTTT.